This record concerns one T cell receptor beta chain sequence. Its antigen is currently unknown. This sample is part of a study of cytomegalovirus exposure and HLA in healthy donors. Study results and caveats: What was likely a sequencing artifact was a cluster of highly shared sequence variants. 150 or so TCR beta chains were listed as cytomegalovirus-associated. A later analysis by the authors found several of the most significant clusters apparently linked to common viral pathogens.

The PCR contained 60 Vbeta and 13 Jbeta primers. Only in-frame clones appear in the TCRdb table, and some are missing; sequencing was by immunoSEQ multiplex PCR. Of 90,000 to 130,000 clones listed, around 64% are singletons. The CDR3 consists of 15 residues. Germline V gene sequence: CDR1 SGHRS, CDR2 YFSETQ. Trimming left V 2 bases short and J 3 bases short, with 12 bases between. J is TRBJ2-1 and V is TRBV5-1; possibly TRBD1 for D (6 bases). This sequence was found in a young man in good health and CMV-seropositive. The sequenced sample was PBMCs. In DNA, the CDR3 is TGCGCCAGCAGCTTATACCAGGGGCGCTACAATGAGCAGTTCTTC. Translating gives CASSLYQGRYNEQFF.